The TCR beta chain described here comes from a study of beta chain features in type 1 diabetes (dated 2018 in TCRdb). Study-wide context: Mean age, gender distribution, total cell number and subset yield did not differ between patients and healthy donors. The study compared TCRB repertoires of sorted circulating CD4+ T cell subsets between recently diagnosed type 1 diabetes patients and matched healthy donors. A total of approximately 110,000,000 sorted cells were examined across all samples, and a strong correlation was observed between cell number per subset and RNA yield. Regulatory and stem cell-like memory subsets were isolated from only 8 patients and roughly 8 healthy donors, whereas naive and central memory subsets came from all 28 donors. The study at large found these results: Naive, central memory and regulatory TCRB repertoires appeared more similar among patients than among healthy donors. Because cDNA rather than genomic DNA was sequenced, highly expressing activated cells could have been over-represented, although no difference in activation and CD3 levels was found between groups. Fewer insertions and more nucleotide deletions at VDJ recombination sites were observed in patients with type 1 diabetes, implying thymic rearrangement abnormalities. Only small numbers of individuals were included in the HLA sub-analyses, which left unresolved whether HLA type had any influence on TCRB rearrangement. Shorter templates might be favored by PCR, yet because patient and control samples were amplified and corrected together, any such skew would affect both groups equally. A moderate but significant shortening of TCRB CDR3 length was observed in type 1 diabetes patients in all four CD4+ subsets.

The CDR3 sequence holds 18 residues, the cysteine and phenylalanine included. The sequence is cut down to CDR3 DNA, 54 bases in frame from base 1. CDR1 is given as MDHEN and CDR2 as SYDVKM, both from the germline V gene. Trimming takes 5 bases off V and 2 bases off J; junction bases not matched to a gene: 10. The High Capacity cDNA Reverse Transcription Kit was used to reverse transcribe all of the isolated RNA, meaning that expressed TCRB transcripts were what got sequenced. Deep immunoSEQ sequencing was performed on naive, central memory and regulatory T cell samples, with an average of around 3.4 million total reads per sample. Sorted cells were lysed in RLT buffer and RNA was extracted with DNase-treated RNeasy Micro or Mini kits, depending on cell number. To prevent cross-contamination, each cell subset was processed individually, whereas patient and healthy donor samples were processed jointly. Using the immunoSEQ multiplex PCR, TCRB sequences were amplified from cDNA into 87-bp fragments spanning the CDR3 region. The amplicons were sequenced using the Illumina HiSeq platform. The authors processed their data as follows. PCR bias was corrected computationally using synthetic template baselines, and reads within Hamming distance 2 were collapsed, with unmergeable singletons discarded. Reads were aligned against IMGT to assign V, D and J genes, CDR3 length and insertions or deletions at six rearrangement sites. Within each subset, clonotype counts were normalized to sorted cell number, and only after that were true diversity and Gini coefficients computed with the tcR R package. The overlap coefficient, calculated on TCRB nucleotide sequences, was used to quantify repertoire sharing. Out-of-frame TCRB sequences from naive cells were analyzed to stand in for the pre-selection repertoire. Held by TCRdb, this immuneACCESS table contains in-frame sequences only and omits some clones. Under half of the omission traces to an unresolved V gene where checked; the cause of the rest is unknown. Clone size and the V and J calls come from that table; the DNA yielded D and trimming. Within this sample are approximately 280,000 clones, with about 15% of them counted one time only. The ten largest clones represent 0.015% to 0.019% of the sample.

About this clone itself: It has no known antigen specificity. Base qualities are not provided; no much larger clone lies one nucleotide away.

A single peripheral blood draw of approximately 100 mL on average was collected from each donor into heparinised tubes. Using a panel that included CD45RO, CCR7, CD25, CD127, CD95 and CD27, naive, central memory, regulatory and stem cell-like memory CD4+ T cells were sorted on a BD FACSAria II. A purity above 98% was achieved for all sorted populations. PBMCs were isolated right away by Lymphoprep density gradient centrifugation and were stained directly, without culture. To minimize batch effects, samples were stained and sorted in pairs, one healthy donor with one patient per experiment. The TCR sequence derives from a young man with type 1 diabetes. The rearranged chain carries TRBV28 and TRBJ2-5, with TRBD2 identical over 14 junction bases. The sequencing input was naive CD4+ T cells from blood. The cell subset or site label of this sample denotes: true naive CD4+ T cells. In nucleotide form, the sequence is TGTGCCAGCAGTACCCACGCCGGGACTAGCGGGGGTCAAGAGACCCAGTACTTC. It encodes CASSTHAGTSGGQETQYF.